This TCR beta chain derives from a study of cytotoxic CD8 clonotypes in ibrutinib-treated CLL. The study, taken as a whole, reports: Baseline clonality, higher than in age-matched healthy donors, tracked circulating CD8+ T-cell counts. Contraction or stability on treatment characterized the public clonotypes, which were uncommon.

Comments on this clone: Its antigen is undetermined.

TCRdb keeps only in-frame clones here, not all; method: immunoSEQ multiplex PCR. This table has about 68,000 clones, roughly 72% appearing once. The starting material was PBMCs, obtained after 12 months of ibrutinib treatment. The TCR originated in a human donor with chronic lymphocytic leukemia.

CDR3 loop: CASSVVGASGANVLTF. The CDR3, as DNA: TGTGCCAGCAGCGTAGTAGGGGCGTCTGGGGCCAACGTCCTGACTTTC. The rearrangement links TRBV9 to TRBJ2-6; a possible D gene is TRBD1 (5 bases). The CDR3 is 16 residues long. Germline CDR1 reads SGDLS; CDR2 reads YYNGEE. V shed 0 bases and J shed 1 base, with 8 bases lying between them.